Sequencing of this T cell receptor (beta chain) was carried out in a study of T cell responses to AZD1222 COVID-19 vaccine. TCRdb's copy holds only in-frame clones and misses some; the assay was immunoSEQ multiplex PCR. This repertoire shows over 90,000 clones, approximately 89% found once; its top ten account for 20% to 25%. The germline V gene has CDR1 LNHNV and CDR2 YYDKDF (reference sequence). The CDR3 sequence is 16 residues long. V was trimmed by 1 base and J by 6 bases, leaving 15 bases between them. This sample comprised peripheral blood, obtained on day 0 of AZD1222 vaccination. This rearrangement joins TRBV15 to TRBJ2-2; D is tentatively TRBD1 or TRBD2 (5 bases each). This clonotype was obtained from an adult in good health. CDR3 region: CATSRGVGRVPGELFF. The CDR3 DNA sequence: TGTGCCACCAGCAGAGGAGTGGGGCGGGTGCCCGGGGAGCTGTTTTTT.